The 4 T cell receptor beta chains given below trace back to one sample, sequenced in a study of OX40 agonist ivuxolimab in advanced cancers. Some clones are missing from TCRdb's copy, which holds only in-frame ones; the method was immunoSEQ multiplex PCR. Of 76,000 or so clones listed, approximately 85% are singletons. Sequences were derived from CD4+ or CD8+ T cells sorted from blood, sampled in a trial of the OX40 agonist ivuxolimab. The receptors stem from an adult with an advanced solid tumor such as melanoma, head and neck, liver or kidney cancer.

The CDR3 is CASSFGGGRTDTQYF. The CDR3 DNA reads as TGCGCCAGCAGCTTTGGAGGGGGCCGCACAGATACGCAGTATTTT. This chain links TRBV5-1 with TRBJ2-3, with D possibly TRBD1 on 7 matching bases. Germline CDR1 SGHRS, CDR2 YFSETQ. The CDR3 totals 15 residues. The V end was cut by 2 bases, the J end by 1 base, with 11 bases between.

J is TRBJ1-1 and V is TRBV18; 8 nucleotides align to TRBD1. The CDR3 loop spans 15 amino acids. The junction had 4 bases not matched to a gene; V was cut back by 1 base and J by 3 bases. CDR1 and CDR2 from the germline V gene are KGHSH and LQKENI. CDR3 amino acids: CASSPLHRGDTEAFF. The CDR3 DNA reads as TGTGCCAGCTCACCACTGCACAGGGGGGACACTGAAGCTTTCTTT.

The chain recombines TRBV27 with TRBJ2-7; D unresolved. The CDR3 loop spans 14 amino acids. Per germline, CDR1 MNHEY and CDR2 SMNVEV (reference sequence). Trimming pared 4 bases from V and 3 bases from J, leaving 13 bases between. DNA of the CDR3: TGTGCCAGCAGTTCCCGACCAGGTAGCTACGAGCAGTACTTC. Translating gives CASSSRPGSYEQYF.

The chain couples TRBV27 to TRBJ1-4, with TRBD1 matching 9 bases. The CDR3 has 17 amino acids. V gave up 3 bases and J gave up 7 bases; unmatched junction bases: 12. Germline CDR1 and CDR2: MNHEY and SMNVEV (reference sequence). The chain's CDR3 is CASSFNRGRLGSEKLFF. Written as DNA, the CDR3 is TGTGCCAGCAGTTTTAACAGGGGGCGGTTGGGTAGTGAAAAACTGTTTTTT. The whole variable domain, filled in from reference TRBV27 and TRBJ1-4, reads EAQVTQNPRYLITVTGKKLTVTCSQNMNHEYMSWYRQDPGLGLRQIYYSMNVEVTDKGDVPEGYKVSRKEKRNFPLILESPSPNQTSLYFCASSFNRGRLGSEKLFFGSGTQLSVL.